This is a list of T cell receptor beta chains from one sample in a study of blood T cell repertoires in COVID-19. Some clones are missing from TCRdb's copy, which holds only in-frame ones; the method was immunoSEQ multiplex PCR. The table includes 200,000 to 250,000 clones, around 80% detected once. The sample taken for sequencing was peripheral blood. These receptors all stem from a woman in her thirties or forties with acute or convalescent COVID-19. The CDR3 runs from the conserved cysteine through the conserved F or W. The order of the fields is CDR3 protein, CDR3 DNA, clone size, V gene, J gene, D gene. D genes are given only for firm matches. Size is omitted from some rows. Given values are once, few, many or a class for expanded clones.

CASSDPGTSGRASAKNIQYF,TGTGCCAGCAGTGATCCCGGGACTAGCGGGAGGGCCTCGGCCAAAAACATTCAGTACTTC,.,TRBV6-1,TRBJ2-4,TRBD2
CASSETSGMDTQYF,TGTGCCAGCAGTGAGACTAGCGGTATGGATACGCAGTATTTT,.,TRBV6-4,TRBJ2-3,TRBD2
CSVQTGMSPGELFF,TGCAGCGTTCAAACAGGGATGAGTCCCGGGGAGCTGTTTTTT,few,TRBV29-1,TRBJ2-2,.
CASSREASYGYTF,TGTGCCAGCAGCCGGGAGGCTTCCTATGGCTACACCTTC,.,TRBV14,TRBJ1-2,.
CAIGGTGGGPQHF,TGTGCCATCGGCGGGACAGGGGGTGGTCCCCAGCATTTT,.,TRBV10-3,TRBJ1-5,TRBD1
CASSFLQESQETQYF,TGTGCCAGCAGTTTCTTGCAGGAAAGCCAAGAGACCCAGTACTTC,.,TRBV28,TRBJ2-5,.
CASSLDRSQIEQYF,TGTGCCAGCAGCCTGGACAGGAGCCAAATAGAGCAGTACTTC,.,TRBV5-4,TRBJ2-7,TRBD1
CASSLESAAAQYF,TGCGCCAGCAGCTTGGAATCGGCAGCGGCGCAGTATTTT,.,TRBV5-1,TRBJ2-3,.
CASSWSRGYEQYF,TGTGCCAGCAGTTGGTCTCGGGGGTACGAGCAGTACTTC,.,TRBV27,TRBJ2-7,.
CASSLYKGRTGEQTEAFF,TGTGCCAGCAGCTTATATAAAGGGAGGACAGGGGAGCAAACTGAAGCTTTCTTT,.,TRBV7-9,TRBJ1-1,TRBD1
CASSQDESNQPQHF,TGCGCCAGCAGCCAAGATGAGAGCAATCAGCCCCAGCATTTT,.,TRBV4-3,TRBJ1-5,.
CASSGPPVPEAFF,TGTGCCAGTAGTGGGCCCCCTGTGCCTGAAGCTTTCTTT,.,TRBV19,TRBJ1-1,.
CASTTSGYTYNEQFF,TGTGCCAGCACCACCAGCGGGTACACCTACAATGAGCAGTTCTTC,.,TRBV5-5,TRBJ2-1,.
CASSQDRDTHSGNTIYF,TGCGCCAGCAGCCAAGACCGAGACACTCATTCTGGAAACACCATATATTTT,few,TRBV4-1,TRBJ1-3,.
CASMGLAGGPYEQYF,TGTGCCAGCATGGGACTAGCGGGGGGGCCATACGAGCAGTACTTC,.,TRBV2,TRBJ2-7,TRBD2
CASSAPQYTEAFF,TGTGCCAGCAGCGCTCCACAGTACACTGAAGCTTTCTTT,.,TRBV11-2,TRBJ1-1,.
CSVDGITGGGGTDTQYF,TGCAGCGTTGATGGTATCACGGGGGGAGGAGGCACAGATACGCAGTATTTT,.,TRBV29-1,TRBJ2-3,TRBD2
CASSFEREGTTGELFF,TGTGCCAGCAGCTTTGAGCGGGAGGGTACCACCGGGGAGCTGTTTTTT,few,TRBV7-8,TRBJ2-2,TRBD2
CASTATGVMRLGETQYF,TGTGCCAGCACCGCGACAGGGGTTATGAGGTTGGGGGAGACCCAGTACTTC,.,TRBV7-2,TRBJ2-5,TRBD1
CASSLNREGEQFF,TGTGCCAGCAGCTTAAATAGGGAGGGTGAGCAGTTCTTC,.,TRBV7-8,TRBJ2-1,TRBD2
CASSLTDRGPDTQYF,TGTGCCAGCAGCCTCACAGACAGGGGGCCAGATACGCAGTATTTT,.,TRBV9,TRBJ2-3,TRBD1
CASSLPPGGNSPLHF,TGTGCCAGCAGCCTCCCGCCAGGGGGGAATTCACCCCTCCACTTT,once,TRBV7-2,TRBJ1-6,TRBD1
CASTLTEKQLTDTQYF,TGCGCCAGCACTCTGACAGAAAAGCAACTTACAGATACGCAGTATTTT,.,TRBV5-1,TRBJ2-3,.
CASSRGRKGTDTQYF,TGTGCCAGCAGCCGGGGGCGTAAGGGCACAGATACGCAGTATTTT,.,TRBV14,TRBJ2-3,.
CASRVTRDQPQHF,TGTGCCAGTAGGGTCACGAGGGATCAGCCCCAGCATTTT,.,TRBV19,TRBJ1-5,.
CASSEGGQGVDGYTF,TGTGCCAGCAGTGAAGGGGGACAGGGGGTGGATGGCTACACCTTC,.,TRBV25-1,TRBJ1-2,TRBD1
CASSQAGTVNVLTF,TGTGCCAGCAGCCAAGCCGGGACAGTCAACGTCCTGACTTTC,.,TRBV3-1/TRBV3-2,TRBJ2-6,TRBD1
CASSEPRAGLPEQYF,TGCGCCAGCAGCGAACCCAGAGCGGGGCTTCCCGAGCAGTACTTC,.,TRBV5-1,TRBJ2-7,TRBD2
CASSPRPGDGYTF,TGTGCCAGCAGCCCCCGACCAGGGGATGGCTACACCTTC,.,TRBV5-5,TRBJ1-2,.
CATSTKGSQPQHF,TGTGCCACCAGCACTAAAGGGAGTCAGCCCCAGCATTTT,once,TRBV15,TRBJ1-5,.
CASSVDLGPPQHF,TGTGCCAGCAGCGTAGATCTCGGTCCTCCCCAGCATTTT,.,TRBV9,TRBJ1-5,.
CASSLGQPGANVLTF,TGCGCCAGCAGCTTGGGACAGCCTGGGGCCAACGTCCTGACTTTC,many,TRBV5-1,TRBJ2-6,.
CASSLGVGKSGGELFF,TGTGCCAGCAGCTTAGGGGTCGGGAAGTCCGGCGGGGAGCTGTTTTTT,.,TRBV11-3,TRBJ2-2,.
CASSFARTGQQPLHF,TGTGCCAGCAGTTTCGCCCGGACAGGGCAGCAACCCCTCCACTTT,.,TRBV27,TRBJ1-6,TRBD1
CASSLRGQKVSYNEQFF,TGTGCCAGCAGCTTAAGGGGACAGAAGGTATCCTACAATGAGCAGTTCTTC,.,TRBV7-9,TRBJ2-1,TRBD1
CASSGQGNYEQYF,TGTGCCAGCAGTGGACAGGGAAACTACGAGCAGTACTTC,.,TRBV2,TRBJ2-7,TRBD1
CASSLSSGRLVYNEQFF,TGCGCCAGCAGCTTGTCTAGCGGGAGATTGGTATACAATGAGCAGTTCTTC,.,TRBV5-1,TRBJ2-1,TRBD2
CASSQEKAALAGGHYEQYF,TGCGCCAGCAGCCAAGAAAAGGCCGCGCTAGCGGGAGGGCACTACGAGCAGTACTTC,once,TRBV4-3,TRBJ2-7,TRBD2
CASSFFRTNEQFF,TGTGCCAGCAGCTTTTTCAGGACTAATGAGCAGTTCTTC,.,TRBV5-4,TRBJ2-1,.
CASSEGAAGGQETQYF,TGTGCCAGCAGTGAGGGTGCAGCGGGAGGACAGGAGACCCAGTACTTC,.,TRBV2,TRBJ2-5,TRBD2
CSVVGHREGAYNEQFF,TGCAGCGTTGTCGGTCACCGGGAGGGGGCCTACAATGAGCAGTTCTTC,once,TRBV29-1,TRBJ2-1,TRBD2
CASSAQGGYNSPLHF,TGTGCCAGCAGCGCGCAGGGGGGATATAATTCACCCCTCCACTTT,.,TRBV9,TRBJ1-6,TRBD1
CASSLGDIEAFF,TGTGCCAGCAGCTTGGGGGACATTGAAGCTTTCTTT,.,TRBV5-6,TRBJ1-1,.
CASSPHPGVETEAFF,TGTGCCAGCAGCCCTCACCCGGGGGTGGAAACTGAAGCTTTCTTT,.,TRBV7-6,TRBJ1-1,.